What follows describes a single T cell receptor beta chain. This CDR3 contains 10 residues. CDR1 SEHNR and CDR2 FQNEAQ come from the germline V gene (reference sequence). V was clipped by 11 bases and J by 3 bases, with 4 bases between them. Participant-given clinical history determined each cohort assignment. This sample stems from a study of blood T cell repertoires in COVID-19. Assay used: immunoSEQ multiplex PCR; TCRdb lists only in-frame clones, some missing. In the table there are 200,000 to 250,000 clones, 80% to 90% of which are singletons. The sequence was collected from a man aged 35-49 years who had recovered from COVID-19. This rearrangement joins TRBV7-9 to TRBJ2-2; no clear D gene. Sequencing used PBMCs or T cells enriched from blood (not recorded which). CDR3 protein: CAQDTGELFF. In DNA, the CDR3 is TGTGCCCAGGACACCGGGGAGCTGTTTTTT.